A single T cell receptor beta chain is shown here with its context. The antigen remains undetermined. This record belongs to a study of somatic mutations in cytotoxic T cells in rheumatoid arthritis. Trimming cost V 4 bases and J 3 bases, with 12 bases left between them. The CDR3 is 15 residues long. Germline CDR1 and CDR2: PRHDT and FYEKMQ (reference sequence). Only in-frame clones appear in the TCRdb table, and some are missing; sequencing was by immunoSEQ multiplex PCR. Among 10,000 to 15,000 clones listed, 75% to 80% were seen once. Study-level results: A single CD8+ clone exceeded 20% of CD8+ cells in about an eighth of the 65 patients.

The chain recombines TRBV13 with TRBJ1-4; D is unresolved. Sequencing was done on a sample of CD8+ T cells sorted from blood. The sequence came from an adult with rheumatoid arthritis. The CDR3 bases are TGTGCCAGCAGCTCCTGGGCTAGACCTAATGAAAAACTGTTTTTT. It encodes CASSSWARPNEKLFF.